The clone carrying this TCR beta chain showed up just a few times. Different DNA sequences within this sample yield the same CDR3. Clones were read by immunoSEQ multiplex PCR, and TCRdb kept only the in-frame ones, dropping some. In the table there are 780,000 or so clones, 55% to 75% of which are singletons. The sample comes from a study of shared clonotypes between healthy human individuals. Per germline, CDR1 LNHDA and CDR2 SQIVND (reference sequence). Trimming removed 5 bases from V and 3 bases from J, with 5 bases in between. The CDR3 runs 12 residues. The sample taken for sequencing was memory CD4+ T cells sorted from blood. Subset here: CD45RA-negative fraction. The clonotype originates from a woman aged 25 to 39 in good health. The chain links TRBV19 to TRBJ1-5; D gene uncertain. The CDR3 protein is CASSPHNQPQHF. CDR3 DNA sequence: TGTGCCAGTAGTCCTCACAATCAGCCCCAGCATTTT.